The entry below describes one TCR beta chain. Its binding antigen is unknown. Base qualities are not recorded, but no much larger clone differs from it by a single base. These data originate in a study of beta chain features in type 1 diabetes (dated by TCRdb to 2016 to 2019). Regarding the complete study: Mean age, gender distribution, total cell number and subset yield did not differ between patients and healthy donors. Naive and central memory subsets were obtained from all 30 or so donors, but regulatory and stem cell-like memory subsets were isolated from only 8 patients and roughly 8 healthy donors. A total of approximately 100 million sorted cells were examined across all samples, and the number of cells per subset was strongly correlated with RNA yield. The study compared the TCRB repertoires of sorted circulating CD4+ T cell subsets in recently diagnosed type 1 diabetes patients with those in matched healthy donors. The full study reports these points: Because the HLA sub-analyses included only small numbers of individuals, any influence of HLA type on TCRB rearrangement was left unresolved. At VDJ recombination sites, patients with type 1 diabetes made fewer insertions and deleted more nucleotides, a pattern implying thymic rearrangement abnormalities. Because cDNA was sequenced instead of genomic DNA, activated cells with high expression could be over-represented, although the groups did not differ in activation or CD3 levels. A moderate but significant shortening of TCRB CDR3 length was observed in type 1 diabetes patients in all four CD4+ subsets. The naive, central memory and regulatory TCRB repertoires appeared to resemble one another more closely among patients than among healthy donors. PCR may preferentially amplify shorter templates, but because patient and control samples were amplified and corrected together, any resulting skew would affect both groups equally.

From each donor, a single peripheral blood sample of around 120 mL on average was drawn into heparinised tubes. A BD FACSAria II and a panel including CD45RO, CCR7, CD25, CD127, CD95 and CD27 were used to sort naive, central memory, regulatory and stem cell-like memory CD4+ T cells. Every sorted population had a purity above 95%. PBMCs were isolated immediately by Lymphoprep density gradient centrifugation and stained directly without culture. To minimize batch effects, samples were stained and sorted in pairs, one healthy donor with one patient per experiment. The entire isolated RNA was reverse transcribed using the High Capacity cDNA Reverse Transcription Kit, and thus expressed TCRB transcripts were sequenced. Deep immunoSEQ sequencing was applied to naive, central memory and regulatory T cell samples, giving an average of roughly 3.3 million total reads per sample. Sorted cells were lysed in RLT buffer and RNA was extracted with DNase-treated RNeasy Micro or Mini kits, depending on cell number. To prevent cross-contamination, every cell subset was processed on its own, while patient and healthy donor samples were processed together. The immunoSEQ multiplex PCR was used to amplify TCRB sequences from cDNA, generating 87-bp fragments that spanned the CDR3 region. Amplicons were sequenced on the Illumina HiSeq platform. As for the original processing: Synthetic template baselines were used to correct PCR bias computationally, reads within Hamming distance 2 were collapsed together, and singletons that could not be merged were discarded. Reads were aligned against IMGT so that V, D and J genes, CDR3 length and insertions or deletions at six rearrangement sites could be assigned. Within each subset, clonotype counts were normalized to sorted cell number, after which true diversity and Gini coefficients were computed with the tcR R package. The overlap coefficient, calculated on TCRB nucleotide sequences, was used to quantify repertoire sharing. This is the immuneACCESS table as TCRdb keeps it, with only in-frame sequences that have V and J called. A part of the clones is gone; compared with another copy, unresolved V genes explain less than half, and the rest is unexplained. Clone size and V and J calls were adopted from that table, with D and trimming inferred from the DNA. The sample has under 150,000 clones on record, 40% to 60% of them singletons. In total, the top ten clones hold around 0.45% of the sample.

The germline V gene gives CDR1 as MNHEY and CDR2 as SVGAGI. From the cysteine up to the phenylalanine, the CDR3 has a length of 13 residues. CDR3 DNA is the only sequence kept; it has 39 bases, read in frame from the first base. V is shortened by 5 bases, J by 5 bases, and the region joining them spans 9 bases. Specimen: Tregs from blood. The cell subset or site label, as the study defines it: regulatory CD4+ T cells. Recombination joined TRBV6-5 with TRBJ2-2; TRBD1 is a weak D gene call, 6 bases matching. The sequence derives from a man between 18 and 35 years old in good health. For the CDR3, the sequence is CASSDTGTGELFF. In nucleotides, the sequence is TGTGCCAGCAGTGACACAGGGACCGGGGAGCTGTTTTTT.